The 24 T cell receptor beta chains presented below share a single source sample, sequenced in a study of shared clonotypes between healthy human individuals. Only in-frame clones appear in the TCRdb table, and some are missing; sequencing was by immunoSEQ multiplex PCR. The table includes over 950,000 clones, 60% to 80% detected once. What was sequenced was memory CD4+ T cells from PBMCs. The subset was: CD45RA-negative fraction. Receptors were obtained from a man younger than 35 in good health. Some clones in this sample may be carry-over from other donors' samples.

The chain combines TRBV7-2 with TRBJ1-2; TRBD1 matches 8 bases. This CDR3 has 13 amino acids. V dropped 6 bases and J dropped 2; count of bases not matched to a gene: 2. Germline V CDR1 and CDR2: SGHTA, FQGNSA. The CDR3 reads CASRAGGNYGYTF. The DNA of the CDR3 is TGTGCCAGCAGGGCAGGGGGCAACTATGGCTACACCTTC.

The chain uses TRBV7-2 and TRBJ2-7; no reliable D call. Trimming stripped 1 base from V and 1 base from J, with 8 bases between. This CDR3 contains 14 residues. The germline V gene encodes CDR1 SGHTA and CDR2 FQGNSA. The CDR3: CASSLGTYSYEQYF. As DNA, the CDR3 is TGTGCCAGCAGCTTAGGAACGTATTCCTACGAGCAGTACTTC.

This clone was picked up a small number of times. The chain employs TRBV2 and TRBJ2-1, with 8 bases that match TRBD1. The germline CDR1 and CDR2 sequences are SNHLY and FYNNEI. The CDR3 extends over 13 amino acids. V gave up 7 bases and J gave up 2 bases; unmatched junction bases: 1. The CDR3 loop is CASTGQAYNEQFF. In DNA, the CDR3 is TGTGCCAGCACGGGACAGGCCTACAATGAGCAGTTCTTC.

The chain employs TRBV5-4 and TRBJ2-1; 9 nucleotides align to TRBD2. The CDR3 has 16 residues. V was clipped by 0 bases and J by 7 bases; unmatched bases: 8. Germline assignment: CDR1 SGHNT and CDR2 YYREEE (reference sequence). The CDR3 protein is CASSLGGGGAENEQFF. The CDR3 bases are TGTGCCAGCAGCTTGGGCGGGGGGGGAGCTGAGAATGAGCAGTTCTTC. Full variable domain (rest looked up from reference TRBV5-4 and TRBJ2-1): ETGVTQSPTHLIKTRGQQVTLRCSSQSGHNTVSWYQQALGQGPQFIFQYYREEENGRGNFPPRFSGLQFPNYSSELNVNALELDDSALYLCASSLGGGGAENEQFFGPGTRLTVL.

This sequence joins TRBV27 and TRBJ2-3; unclear D gene. This CDR3 is 15 amino acids long. Germline CDR1 is MNHEY and CDR2 is SMNVEV (reference sequence). V lost 5 bases and J lost 2, with 14 bases in between. The CDR3 DNA sequence: TGTGCCAGCAGTCCCTATAGGAGTTACACAGATACGCAGTATTTT. Translating it yields CASSPYRSYTDTQYF.

As concerns this clone: Germline and junction disagree at one end, which may indicate a read error. The J gene is TRBJ2-7, the V gene TRBV13; D ambiguous. This CDR3 comprises 13 residues. Germline V gene sequence: CDR1 PRHDT, CDR2 FYEKMQ (reference sequence). The CDR3 protein is CASSLGTAQTASF. The CDR3 DNA sequence: TGTGCCAGCAGCTTAGGAACAGCACAGACCGCATCATTC.

CDR3 loop: CASSPQLRGADQPQHF. The CDR3 nucleotides read TGTGCCAGCAGCCCCCAGCTACGGGGCGCAGATCAGCCCCAGCATTTT. The chain links TRBV11-3 to TRBJ1-5; D might be TRBD1 (5 bases). Germline values: CDR1 SGHNT, CDR2 YENEEA. V was cut by 5 bases and J by 5 bases, with 19 bases left in between. The CDR3 sequence is 16 residues long. Variable domain in full (rest from reference TRBV11-3 and TRBJ1-5): EAGVVQSPRYKIIEKKQPVAFWCNPISGHNTLYWYLQNLGQGPELLIRYENEEAVDDSQLPKDRFSAERLKGVDSTLKIQPAELGDSAVYLCASSPQLRGADQPQHFGDGTRLSIL.

The V call is TRBV7-6, the J call TRBJ2-7, with a tentative D call TRBD2 (6 bases). Trimming took off 5 bases at V and 4 bases at J, with 18 bases between the two ends. The CDR3 loop spans 15 amino acids. Germline V lookup: CDR1 SGHVS, CDR2 FNYEAQ. The CDR3 loop is CASSPTIGRWYEQYF. The DNA of the CDR3 is TGTGCCAGCAGCCCCACTATCGGGAGATGGTACGAGCAGTACTTC. The whole variable domain, remainder taken from reference TRBV7-6 and TRBJ2-7, is GAGVSQSPRYKVTKRGQDVALRCDPISGHVSLYWYRQALGQGPEFLTYFNYEAQQDKSGLPNDRFSAERPEGSISTLTIQRTEQRDSAMYRCASSPTIGRWYEQYFGPGTRLTVT.

Written as DNA, the CDR3 is TGTGCCAGCAGTTGGACTAGCGGGAGAAGGAGGGGGGAGACCCAGTACTTC. It yields the protein CASSWTSGRRRGETQYF. The chain combines TRBV28 with TRBJ2-5; TRBD2 matches at 13 bases. Trimming at V came to 4 bases and at J to 5 bases, leaving 10 bases not matched to a gene. The CDR3 is 17 amino acids. CDR1 is MDHEN and CDR2 is SYDVKM in the germline V gene.

V and J are TRBV6-1 and TRBJ1-5, with D maybe TRBD1 (5 bases). The CDR3 spans 14 residues. V lost 6 bases to trimming and J lost 1 base, with 10 bases between them. Germline V gives CDR1 MNHNS, CDR2 SASEGT. The CDR3 is CASSRDGSNQPQHF. CDR3 in DNA: TGTGCCAGCAGCCGGGACGGGAGCAATCAGCCCCAGCATTTT.

The count of this clone is one. The chain uses TRBV30 and TRBJ1-5; D perhaps matches TRBD1 (6 bases). Looked up from germline, CDR1 is GTSNPN and CDR2 is SVGIG (reference sequence). The CDR3 runs 13 residues. Trimming removed 2 bases at V and 3 bases at J, with 8 bases between. The CDR3, as DNA: TGTGCCTGGAGTTCAGGGGACAATCAGCCCCAGCATTTT. It specifies CAWSSGDNQPQHF.

Notes on this clone: Since no conserved phenylalanine or tryptophan closes the CDR3, a read error is the likely cause. No DNA is shown, since the ends of the CDR3 on it are uncertain; the CDR3 is the one TCRdb lists. This chain links TRBV19 with TRBJ1-2. The CDR3 totals 15 residues, both ends included. Germline V gene sequence: CDR1 LNHDA, CDR2 SQIVND (reference sequence). The CDR3 region is CASNPGTYLCYTRSV.

As concerns this clone: Other DNA sequences in this specimen translate into the identical CDR3. This chain links TRBV5-1 with TRBJ2-2; D uncertain. The germline gives CDR1 SGHRS, CDR2 YFSETQ. Trimming shortened V by 1 base and J by 0 bases, and 7 bases separated the two germline ends. The CDR3 is made up of 15 amino acids. CDR3 region: CASSLPLANTGELFF. As DNA, the CDR3 is TGCGCCAGCAGCTTGCCGCTAGCGAACACCGGGGAGCTGTTTTTT.

This clone showed up just a few times. Written as DNA, the CDR3 is TGTGCCAGCAGGCCAACAGGGGGCACGGCAGATACGCAGTATTTT. Translated: CASRPTGGTADTQYF. The chain carries TRBV28 and TRBJ2-3; TRBD1 matches at 9 bases. There are 15 residues in the CDR3. CDR1 and CDR2 from the germline V gene are MDHEN and SYDVKM. V shed 6 bases and J 4 bases; nucleotides not matched to a gene: 8.

This chain uses TRBV7-6 with TRBJ2-1; tentatively, D is TRBD2 (5 bases). From germline, CDR1 is SGHVS and CDR2 FNYEAQ. The ends were cut back, 3 bases at V and 1 base at J, with 10 bases in the middle. The CDR3 runs to 15 residues. CDR3 sequence: CASSFGDQSYNEQFF. For the CDR3, the DNA is TGTGCCAGCAGCTTCGGGGATCAGTCCTACAATGAGCAGTTCTTC.

J is TRBJ2-7 and V is TRBV30; no reliable D call. The CDR3 length is 12 residues. Germline V gene data show CDR1 as GTSNPN and CDR2 as SVGIG (reference sequence). Between the trimmed V and J ends, which lost 2 bases and 6 bases, there was a span of 11 bases. The CDR3 DNA follows: TGTGCCTGGAGTATCGGACGGGTCGAGCAGTACTTC. Its translation is CAWSIGRVEQYF. Complete variable domain (other parts from reference TRBV30 and TRBJ2-7): SQTIHQWPATLVQPVGSPLSLECTVEGTSNPNLYWYRQAAGRGLQLLFYSVGIGQISSEVPQNLSASRPQDRQFILSSKKLLLSDSGFYLCAWSIGRVEQYFGPGTRLTVT.

This rearrangement joins TRBV15 to TRBJ2-6; maybe TRBD2 (5 bases). The V end lost 1 base, the J end lost 4 bases, and 5 bases lay between the germline ends. The germline V gene encodes CDR1 LNHNV and CDR2 YYDKDF (reference sequence). The CDR3 is 14 residues long. The CDR3 nucleotides are TGTGCCACCAGCAGAGGCGGGGGGGCCAACGTCCTGACTTTC. Residues: CATSRGGGANVLTF.

In this sample, this clone turned up a few times. The gene calls are TRBV28 and TRBJ1-1, with unresolved D. CDR1 MDHEN and CDR2 SYDVKM come from the germline V gene. The germline V and J ends were trimmed by 5 bases and 5 bases, with 12 bases remaining between them. The CDR3 consists of 13 residues. CDR3 nucleotide sequence: TGTGCCAGCAGTCTGGGGATCGGGACTGAAGCTTTCTTT. Translating gives CASSLGIGTEAFF.

The rearrangement links TRBV7-2 to TRBJ2-7; D is perhaps TRBD2 (6 bases). Germline loops: CDR1 SGHTA, CDR2 FQGNSA. Trimming removed 2 bases from V and 5 bases from J, with 10 bases in between. The CDR3 is made up of 13 amino acids. The CDR3 DNA is TGTGCCAGCAGCTTAAGAACGGGGGACGAGCAGTACTTC. Translating gives CASSLRTGDEQYF.

On this clone itself: In the same sample, other DNA sequences code for this CDR3. This sequence joins TRBV5-1 and TRBJ2-5; D may be TRBD1 (5 bases). The CDR3 length is 14 residues. Germline V lookup: CDR1 SGHRS, CDR2 YFSETQ. V was cut by 0 bases and J by 5 bases, with 11 bases left in between. For the CDR3, the DNA is TGCGCCAGCAGCTTGGAGGGGTCCGGGGAGACCCAGTACTTC. It is translated as CASSLEGSGETQYF.

Concerning this clone itself: A much larger clone lies a single base off, so this may be a read error. This rearrangement joins TRBV7-6 to TRBJ2-7; 8 nucleotides line up with TRBD1. The junction had 2 bases not matched to a gene; V was cut back by 1 base and J by 3 bases. The CDR3 is 14 amino acids. Looked up from germline, CDR1 is SGHVS and CDR2 is FNYEAQ. The CDR3 DNA reads as TGTGCCAGCAGCTTAGGGACAGGGAGCTACGAGCAGTACTTC. It encodes CASSLGTGSYEQYF.

This clone has only a few counts. The chain employs TRBV18 and TRBJ2-3; D unclear. Trimming cost V 3 bases and J 3 bases, with 10 bases left between them. CDR1 is KGHSH, CDR2 LQKENI, per germline. The CDR3 has 14 residues. The CDR3 here is CASSPPRITDTQYF. The CDR3 nucleotides read TGTGCCAGCTCACCTCCCAGAATTACAGATACGCAGTATTTT.

About this clone itself: The sample holds other DNA sequences that translate to the same CDR3. The chain links TRBV9 to TRBJ2-1; a weak D match, TRBD1 (6 bases). The CDR3 runs 15 residues. The V gene's germline CDR1 is SGDLS and CDR2 YYNGEE. The V end lost 0 bases, the J end lost 4 bases, and 11 bases lay between the germline ends. CDR3 coding DNA: TGTGCCAGCAGCGTAGTGGGGACACCGTACAATGAGCAGTTCTTC. It translates to CASSVVGTPYNEQFF.

The CDR3 reads CASSLVSHEQYF. The CDR3, as DNA: TGTGCCAGCAGCCTAGTTTCCCACGAGCAGTACTTC. The chain recombines TRBV11-2 with TRBJ2-7; D unclear. CDR3 size: 12 residues. V gave up 5 bases and J gave up 5 bases, with 10 bases separating them. Germline CDR1 reads SGHAT; CDR2 reads FQNNGV.